This T cell receptor (beta chain) was observed in a study of OX40 agonist ivuxolimab in advanced cancers. About the study as a whole: Ivuxolimab was an agonistic, fully human IgG2 monoclonal antibody directed against OX40 (CD134), a costimulatory receptor. The paper reports the monotherapy dose-escalation portion (N of about 56 patients) of the phase I ivuxolimab trial. Peripheral TCRbeta sequencing aimed to test whether ivuxolimab altered TCR sequence diversity and caused clonal T-cell expansion. Partial responses occurred in three dose-escalation patients, of whom one had hepatocellular carcinoma and two had cutaneous melanoma. The dose-escalation cohort was 82.7% male with a mean age of approximately 60 years, ranging from about 20 to 85. Of the approximately 50 dose-escalation patients, hepatocellular carcinoma was present in some 19, melanoma in about 15, renal cell carcinoma in 9 and head and neck cancer in 9. Intravenous ivuxolimab was administered to patients every 2 weeks at six dose levels: 0.01, 0.1, 0.3, 1.5, 3 and 10 mg/kg. Prior anti-PD-1, anti-PD-L1 or anti-CTLA-4 therapy was permitted, and 30% to 50% of dose-escalation patients had received checkpoint inhibitors. The full study reports these points: The antigen specificity of the peripheral T cells that underwent clonal expansion was not determined. At doses from 0.1 to 3.0 mg/kg, clonal expansion was seen in both CD4+ and CD8+ blood T cells between baseline and week 6. After ivuxolimab, more expanded clones were found on average in CD8+ T cells than in CD4+ T cells. Low levels of normalized T-cell clonal expansion were also seen in some nonresponding patients. In the 0.1-3.0 mg/kg groups, partial responders were among the patients with the lowest normalized peripheral clonal expansion, particularly in CD8+ T cells.

This clone was picked up a small number of times. The specificity of this receptor is unknown. The record has no base qualities; no much larger clone is one base away. Trimming removed 5 bases from V and 3 bases from J, leaving 5 bases between the germline ends. CDR1 and CDR2 (GTSNPN, SVGIG) derive from the germline V gene (reference sequence). Taken from cysteine to phenylalanine, the CDR3 has 12 residues. The sequence is cut down to CDR3 DNA, 36 bases in frame from base 1. Genomic DNA was extracted from sorted cells for sequencing of the TCRbeta CDR3 region. The immunoSEQ Assay was used for sequencing of TCRbeta CDR3 regions. TCRdb limited this immuneACCESS table to in-frame rearrangements with V and J called. A share of clones is missing; checked studies link under half to unresolved V genes, and the rest is unexplained. The sample table records around 47,000 clones; roughly 80% of these occur just once. The ten largest clones add up to around 4.2% of the sample.

Patients with autoimmune disease history or receiving systemic immunosuppression were excluded from the trial. Peripheral blood for TCR sequencing was collected from all dose cohorts at baseline, on cycle 4 day 1, and on cycle 7 day 1. Samples were obtained from an open-label, multicenter, first-in-human phase I dose-escalation trial of ivuxolimab. Adults with locally advanced or metastatic melanoma, renal cell carcinoma, hepatocellular carcinoma or head and neck squamous cell carcinoma were enrolled in the trial. Before TCR sequencing, CD4+ and CD8+ T cells were separately sorted from peripheral blood.

Sequenced here: CD4+ or CD8+ T cells sorted from blood, sampled in a trial of the OX40 agonist ivuxolimab. The chain is made from TRBV30 and TRBJ2-6, with the identity of the D gene unclear. This TCR came from an adult with an advanced solid tumor such as melanoma, head and neck, liver or kidney cancer. CDR3 sequence: CAWGVGANVLTF. The nucleotide sequence reads TGTGCCTGGGGCGTTGGGGCCAACGTCCTGACTTTC.